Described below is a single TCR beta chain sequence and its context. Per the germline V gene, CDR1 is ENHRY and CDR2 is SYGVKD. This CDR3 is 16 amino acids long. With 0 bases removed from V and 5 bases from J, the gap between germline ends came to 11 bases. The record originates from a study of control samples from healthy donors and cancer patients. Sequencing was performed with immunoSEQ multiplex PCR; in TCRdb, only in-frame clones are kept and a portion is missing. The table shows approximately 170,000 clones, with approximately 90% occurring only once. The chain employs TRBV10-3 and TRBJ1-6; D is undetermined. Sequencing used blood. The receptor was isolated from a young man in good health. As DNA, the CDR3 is TGTGCCATCAGTGAGTCGTCCCCACGGAATAATTCACCCCTCCACTTT. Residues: CAISESSPRNNSPLHF.